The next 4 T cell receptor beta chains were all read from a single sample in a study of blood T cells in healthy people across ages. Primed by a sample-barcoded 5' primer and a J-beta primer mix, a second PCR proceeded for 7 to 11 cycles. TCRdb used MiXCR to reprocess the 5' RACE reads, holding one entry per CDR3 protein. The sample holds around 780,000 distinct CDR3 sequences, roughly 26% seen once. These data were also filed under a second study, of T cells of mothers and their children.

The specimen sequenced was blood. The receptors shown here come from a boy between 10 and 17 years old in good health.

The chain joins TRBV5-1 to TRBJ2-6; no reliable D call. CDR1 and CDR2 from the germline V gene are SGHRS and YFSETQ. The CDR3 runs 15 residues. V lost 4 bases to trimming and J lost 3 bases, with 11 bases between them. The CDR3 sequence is CASSNPGGGANVLTF. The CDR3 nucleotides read TGCGCCAGCAGCAACCCGGGTGGTGGGGCCAACGTCCTGACTTTC.

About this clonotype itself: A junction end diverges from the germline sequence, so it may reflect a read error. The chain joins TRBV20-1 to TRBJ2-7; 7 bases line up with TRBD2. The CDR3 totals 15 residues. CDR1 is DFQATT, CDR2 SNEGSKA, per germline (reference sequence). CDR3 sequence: CSAHPLSGVSYGQYF. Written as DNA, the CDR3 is TGCAGTGCTCACCCGCTCAGCGGGGTCTCCTACGGGCAGTACTTC.

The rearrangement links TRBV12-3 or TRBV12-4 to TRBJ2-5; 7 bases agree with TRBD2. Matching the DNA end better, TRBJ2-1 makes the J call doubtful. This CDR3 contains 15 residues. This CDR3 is CASSPTSSGYNEQFF. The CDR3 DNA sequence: TGTGCCAGCAGCCCGACGTCTAGCGGCTACAATGAGCAGTTCTTC.

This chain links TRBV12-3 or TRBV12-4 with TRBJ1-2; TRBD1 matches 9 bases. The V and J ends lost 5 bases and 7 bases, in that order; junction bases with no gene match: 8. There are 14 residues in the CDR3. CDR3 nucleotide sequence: TGTGCCAGCAGTCCTGGGACAGGGTGGAGTGGCTACACCTTC. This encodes CASSPGTGWSGYTF.